The 14 T cell receptor beta chains below were found in one sample sequenced in a study of cytomegalovirus exposure and HLA in healthy donors. TCRdb keeps only in-frame clones here, not all; method: immunoSEQ multiplex PCR. This sample yields 90,000 to 150,000 clones, of which about 87% are seen a single time; 1.5% to 2% belongs to the top ten. The specimen sequenced was PBMCs. All receptors come from a man aged 18 to 30 in good health and CMV-seronegative.

This clone was seen once. Other DNA sequences in the same sample also yield this CDR3. The V call is TRBV5-1, the J call TRBJ1-1, with no clear D. The CDR3 covers 14 residues. V was pared by 1 base and J by 0 bases, with 7 bases between. Germline V gives CDR1 SGHRS, CDR2 YFSETQ. DNA of the CDR3: TGCGCCAGCAGCTTGACAGCAGTGAACACTGAAGCTTTCTTT. It encodes CASSLTAVNTEAFF. Filled out from reference TRBV5-1 and TRBJ1-1, the complete variable domain reads KAGVTQTPRYLIKTRGQQVTLSCSPISGHRSVSWYQQTPGQGLQFLFEYFSETQRNKGNFPGRFSGRQFSNSRSEMNVSTLELGDSALYLCASSLTAVNTEAFFGQGTRLTVV.

This chain links TRBV15 with TRBJ2-5; 11 nucleotides agree with TRBD1. V trimming: 7 bases; J trimming: 5 bases; junction bases outside the gene matches: 9. The length of the CDR3 is 15 residues. Germline CDR1 reads LNHNV; CDR2 reads YYDKDF (reference sequence). CDR3 loop: CATNPDRGRMETQYF. The DNA of the CDR3 is TGTGCCACCAACCCGGACAGGGGGCGTATGGAGACCCAGTACTTC.

The rearrangement joins TRBV28 to TRBJ2-7; perhaps TRBD2 as D (5 bases). Between the trimmed V and J ends, which lost 6 bases and 6 bases, there was a span of 15 bases. Germline-derived CDR1 and CDR2 are MDHEN and SYDVKM. This CDR3 is 13 amino acids long. CDR3 residues: CASSTERAGEQYF. The DNA of the CDR3 is TGTGCCAGCAGCACCGAGAGGGCAGGCGAGCAGTACTTC.

The chain employs TRBV28 and TRBJ2-6; no clear D gene. The CDR3 loop spans 15 amino acids. CDR1 MDHEN and CDR2 SYDVKM come from the germline V gene. Between the trimmed V and J ends, which lost 2 bases and 0 bases, there was a span of 5 bases. The CDR3 nucleotides read TGTGCCAGCAGTTTAGTCCGCTCTGGGGCCAACGTCCTGACTTTC. Translating gives CASSLVRSGANVLTF. Drawing the rest from reference TRBV28 and TRBJ2-6, the complete variable domain is DVKVTQSSRYLVKRTGEKVFLECVQDMDHENMFWYRQDPGLGLRLIYFSYDVKMKEKGDIPEGYSVSREKKERFSLILESASTNQTSMYLCASSLVRSGANVLTFGAGSRLTVL.

V usage is TRBV2 and J usage is TRBJ1-1; D call uncertain. The CDR3 consists of 14 residues. V lost 10 bases and J 3 bases, leaving 18 bases between the germline ends. Germline assignment: CDR1 SNHLY and CDR2 FYNNEI. CDR3 protein: CATVRAEADTEAFF. The CDR3 DNA sequence: TGTGCCACCGTTAGGGCGGAAGCGGACACTGAAGCTTTCTTT. Supplemented by reference TRBV2 and TRBJ1-1, the full variable domain reads EPEVTQTPSHQVTQMGQEVILRCVPISNHLYFYWYRQILGQKVEFLVSFYNNEISEKSEIFDDQFSVERPDGSNFTLKIRSTKLEDSAMYFCATVRAEADTEAFFGQGTRLTVV.

The chain couples TRBV5-6 to TRBJ1-5; D is possibly TRBD1 (5 bases). Germline CDR1 and CDR2: SGHDT and YYEEEE. Trimming stripped 0 bases from V and 9 bases from J, with 10 bases between. The length of the CDR3 is 13 residues. The CDR3 nucleotides are TGTGCCAGCAGCTTGGGGTCAGGGTGGCCCCAGCATTTT. This translates into CASSLGSGWPQHF.

V gene TRBV6-5 combines with J gene TRBJ1-4; D ambiguous. Germline V gene sequence: CDR1 MNHEY, CDR2 SVGAGI. Trimming left V 4 bases short and J 5 bases short, with 17 bases between. This CDR3 is 16 amino acids long. As DNA, the CDR3 is TGTGCCAGCAGTTTAATCATGGAGGGTAGGAATGAAAAACTGTTTTTT. It encodes CASSLIMEGRNEKLFF.

This sequence joins TRBV5-1 and TRBJ2-2; TRBD1 aligns across 9 bases. Germline-derived CDR1 and CDR2 are SGHRS and YFSETQ. V was clipped by 4 bases and J by 0 bases; unmatched bases: 4. The CDR3 contains 16 residues. CDR3 sequence: CASSVRQGANTGELFF. The CDR3 region has the DNA TGCGCCAGCAGCGTACGACAGGGGGCGAACACCGGGGAGCTGTTTTTT. Full variable domain (outside the CDR3, taken from reference TRBV5-1 and TRBJ2-2): KAGVTQTPRYLIKTRGQQVTLSCSPISGHRSVSWYQQTPGQGLQFLFEYFSETQRNKGNFPGRFSGRQFSNSRSEMNVSTLELGDSALYLCASSVRQGANTGELFFGEGSRLTVL.

The chain employs TRBV6-5 and TRBJ1-3; D perhaps matches TRBD1 (5 bases). The CDR3 covers 14 residues. Trimming removed 5 bases at V and 0 bases at J, with 8 bases between. CDR1 is MNHEY and CDR2 is SVGAGI in the germline V gene. The DNA for the CDR3 is TGTGCCAGCAGTCCAGGGATCTCTGGAAACACCATATATTTT. This codes for CASSPGISGNTIYF.

This chain uses TRBV5-4 with TRBJ2-2; D is uncertain. Germline-derived CDR1 and CDR2 are SGHNT and YYREEE (reference sequence). V shed 1 base and J shed 4 bases, with 5 bases lying between them. This CDR3 spans 13 amino acids. The CDR3 spells CASSLSGTGELFF. The CDR3 bases are TGTGCCAGCAGCTTGTCAGGCACCGGGGAGCTGTTTTTT.

The chain links TRBV4-1 to TRBJ1-2; 10 bases align to TRBD1. The CDR3 has 14 residues. V was clipped by 1 base and J by 4 bases; unmatched bases: 0. CDR1 MGHRA and CDR2 YSYEKL come from the germline V gene. The CDR3 protein is CASSQGDRGYGYTF. DNA of the CDR3: TGCGCCAGCAGCCAAGGGGACAGGGGCTATGGCTACACCTTC.

A word on this clone: At one of its ends the junction is not consistent with the germline gene, which may arise from a read error. The gene calls are TRBV7-2 and TRBJ2-4; TRBD1 might be the D (7 bases). CDR1 and CDR2 (germline): SGHTA, FQGNSA. CDR3 size: 12 residues. The CDR3 DNA is TGTGCCAGCAGCTGGGAGGTGGGACAGTTGCGATTC. It codes for CASSWEVGQLRF.

The chain has TRBV6-5 and TRBJ1-2; perhaps TRBD1 as D (6 bases). The V gene lost 0 bases and the J gene lost 7 bases, with 18 bases spanning the gap. CDR3 length: 16 amino acids. The germline V gene has CDR1 MNHEY and CDR2 SVGAGI. CDR3 protein: CASSYSGNRERSGYTF. The DNA for the CDR3 is TGTGCCAGCAGTTACTCGGGGAACAGGGAACGGTCTGGCTACACCTTC.

The DNA of the CDR3 is TGTGCCAGCAGTTACCAGGGGATAAGCACAGATACGCAGTATTTT. This gives the protein CASSYQGISTDTQYF. This chain links TRBV6-5 with TRBJ2-3, with D possibly TRBD1 on 6 matching bases. The ends were cut back, 2 bases at V and 0 bases at J, with 9 bases in the middle. This CDR3 comprises 15 residues. From germline, CDR1 is MNHEY and CDR2 SVGAGI.